Presented here are 31 T cell receptor beta chains from one specimen sequenced in a study of CXCR3-negative and CXCR3-positive naive CD8 T cells. Carrying UMI labels, the TRB cDNA libraries were prepared through 5' RACE. With the 5' RACE reads reprocessed, TCRdb shows one record per CDR3 protein and no DNA. The specimen's table records some 130,000 distinct CDR3 sequences. The material sequenced was naive CXCR3- CD8+ T cells from blood. Subset indicated: CD45RO-CCR7+CD27+CD95- naive CD8+ T cells lacking CXCR3 (TNR3-). Receptors were obtained from a human donor in good health. Some clones in this sample may be carry-over from other donors' samples.

This chain links TRBV7-9 with TRBJ2-3. The CDR3 consists of 13 residues. Germline V lookup: CDR1 SEHNR, CDR2 FQNEAQ (reference sequence). The CDR3 here is CASSPEATDTQYF.

The chain is built from TRBV12-3 or TRBV12-4 and TRBJ1-3; TCRdb's D call, TRBD1, is unchecked because there is no DNA. The CDR3 spans 15 residues. CDR3 protein: CASSTGPYSGNTIYF.

The chain is built from TRBV7-9 and TRBJ2-7; there is no DNA to check the TCRdb D call of TRBD1. Germline CDR1 is SEHNR and CDR2 is FQNEAQ (reference sequence). The CDR3 spans 16 residues. CDR3 sequence reads: CASSSNPREVSYEQYF.

CDR3 in amino acids: CSVERGRTGTNTGELFF. The J gene is TRBJ2-2, the V gene TRBV29-1; TCRdb's assignment of TRBD1 cannot be checked, as there is no DNA. Germline V gives CDR1 SQVTM, CDR2 ANQGSEA. CDR3 length: 17 residues.

This CDR3 is CSVEGASGISYNEQFF. The V and J genes are TRBV29-1 and TRBJ2-1; lacking DNA, the TRBD2 call made by TCRdb goes unchecked. This CDR3 contains 16 residues. CDR1 and CDR2 from the germline V gene are SQVTM and ANQGSEA.

The chain recombines TRBV5-1 with TRBJ1-1; TCRdb gives TRBD1 as the D gene, but with no DNA this cannot be confirmed. Germline V gives CDR1 SGHRS, CDR2 YFSETQ. This CDR3 has 14 amino acids. The chain's CDR3 is CASSSGDPGTEAFF.

This chain uses TRBV20-1 with TRBJ1-5; the TRBD1 assignment by TCRdb is unverifiable without DNA. CDR1 DFQATT and CDR2 SNEGSKA come from the germline V gene (reference sequence). CDR3 length: 14 residues. CDR3 in amino acids: CSAGGTGGSQPQHF.

The chain uses TRBV7-9 and TRBJ1-6. Germline-derived CDR1 and CDR2 are SEHNR and FQNEAQ (reference sequence). The length of the CDR3 is 16 residues. The chain's CDR3 is CASSSERDSYNSPLHF.

This chain uses TRBV29-1 with TRBJ2-1; TCRdb's D call of TRBD1 is untestable without DNA. Germline V gene lookup returns CDR1 SQVTM and CDR2 ANQGSEA. CDR3 size: 14 residues. CDR3 region: CSVEDLGGAAEQFF.

The chain is built from TRBV5-6 and TRBJ2-7. This CDR3 spans 14 amino acids. The germline V gene encodes CDR1 SGHDT and CDR2 YYEEEE. The CDR3 sequence is CASSLGGRAYEQYF.

V is TRBV29-1 and J is TRBJ1-1. Germline assignment: CDR1 SQVTM and CDR2 ANQGSEA. The length of the CDR3 is 15 residues. The CDR3 sequence: CSARQSPAMNTEAFF. The entire variable domain, with the rest obtained from reference TRBV29-1 and TRBJ1-1, is as follows: SAVISQKPSRDICQRGTSLTIQCQVDSQVTMMFWYRQQPGQSLTLIATANQGSEATYESGFVIDKFPISRPNLTFSTLTVSNMSPEDSSIYLCSARQSPAMNTEAFFGQGTRLTVV.

V and J are TRBV7-9 and TRBJ2-7; the D call from TCRdb, TRBD2, cannot be confirmed without DNA. CDR1 and CDR2 (germline): SEHNR, FQNEAQ (reference sequence). This CDR3 is built from 18 residues. CDR3 sequence: CASSLGLAGGPRSYEQYF.

This chain uses TRBV10-3 with TRBJ1-1; TCRdb proposes TRBD1, but this gene call is untestable without DNA. Germline assignment: CDR1 ENHRY and CDR2 SYGVKD. This CDR3 has 14 amino acids. The CDR3 protein is CAISPTGGETEAFF.

This chain connects TRBV29-1 to TRBJ2-3; with no DNA, the TCRdb D assignment of TRBD2 cannot be verified. CDR1 is SQVTM and CDR2 is ANQGSEA in the germline V gene. CDR3 size: 17 residues. CDR3: CSVDGWTSGRGTDTQYF.

The CDR3 here is CASSTADGENTGELFF. The rearrangement uses TRBV5-6 and TRBJ2-2. The CDR3 runs 16 residues. The germline CDR1 and CDR2 sequences are SGHDT and YYEEEE.

This chain joins TRBV29-1 and TRBJ2-7; TCRdb outputs TRBD1, but without DNA this stays unchecked. The V gene's germline CDR1 is SQVTM and CDR2 ANQGSEA. This CDR3 is 13 amino acids long. The CDR3 protein is CSAKTGEAYEQYF.

The V call is TRBV7-3, the J call TRBJ2-1. The CDR3 sequence is 15 residues long. Germline CDR1 is SGHTA and CDR2 is FQGTGA. CDR3 sequence: CASSPLGSSYNEQFF.

J is TRBJ2-7 and V is TRBV3-2; as DNA is missing, the TRBD1 call by TCRdb cannot be tested. TRBV3-2 is listed as a pseudogene. CDR3 length: 17 amino acids. CDR3 residues: CASSQDRPGVRFYEQYF.

The J gene is TRBJ2-7, the V gene TRBV4-1. The CDR3 is 14 residues long. Germline CDR1 reads MGHRA; CDR2 reads YSYEKL. CDR3: CASSQAGRYYEQYF.

This chain links TRBV7-4 with TRBJ2-7; no DNA is available, so the TRBD1 call from TCRdb remains unchecked. Germline CDR1 reads SGHVT; CDR2 reads SQSDAQ. The CDR3 sequence is 14 residues long. The CDR3 here is CASSFRDRYYEQYF.

The gene calls are TRBV28 and TRBJ2-1; the D call of TRBD1 rests on TCRdb alone, since no DNA is present to check it. The CDR3 runs 14 residues. Germline V lookup: CDR1 MDHEN, CDR2 SYDVKM. The CDR3 spells CASSPGGGYNEQFF.

The chain joins TRBV4-3 to TRBJ2-7; there is no DNA to check the TCRdb D call of TRBD2. The CDR3 is 16 amino acids. Germline CDR1 and CDR2: LGHNA and YSLEER. The CDR3 sequence: CASSQDRADENYEQYF.

The V gene is TRBV27, the J gene TRBJ2-7; TCRdb calls TRBD2, which cannot be checked without DNA. CDR3 length equals 14 residues. Germline CDR1 reads MNHEY; CDR2 reads SMNVEV (reference sequence). CDR3 sequence: CASGSSGSPYEQYF.

The V and J genes are TRBV29-1 and TRBJ2-3; lacking DNA, the TRBD2 call made by TCRdb goes unchecked. Germline V CDR1 and CDR2: SQVTM, ANQGSEA. The CDR3 length is 16 residues. The CDR3 spells CSVVASGGPSTDTQYF.

The rearrangement joins TRBV6-5 to TRBJ2-3. The germline V gene has CDR1 MNHEY and CDR2 SVGAGI. The length of the CDR3 is 13 residues. CDR3 amino acids: CASSESLDGTQYF.

The chain combines TRBV4-2 with TRBJ2-7; TCRdb indicates TRBD2, and absent DNA this call remains unverified. This CDR3 has 16 amino acids. Germline V CDR1 and CDR2: LGHNA, YNFKEQ. The CDR3 spells CASSQDLAGGAEEQYF.

This chain uses TRBV28 with TRBJ1-2. The CDR3 totals 14 residues. CDR1 is MDHEN and CDR2 is SYDVKM in the germline V gene. The CDR3 sequence: CASSPRLETYGYTF.

V gene TRBV4-1 combines with J gene TRBJ2-1; the D call of TRBD2 rests on TCRdb alone, since no DNA is present to check it. The germline V gene encodes CDR1 MGHRA and CDR2 YSYEKL. This CDR3 is 18 amino acids long. The CDR3 sequence is CASSQEVLAGGLYNEQFF.

V and J are TRBV28 and TRBJ2-5; TCRdb returns TRBD1, unconfirmable since there is no DNA. Germline values: CDR1 MDHEN, CDR2 SYDVKM. CDR3 length: 15 amino acids. CDR3: CASSTPREGEETQYF. Full variable domain (rest looked up from reference TRBV28 and TRBJ2-5): DVKVTQSSRYLVKRTGEKVFLECVQDMDHENMFWYRQDPGLGLRLIYFSYDVKMKEKGDIPEGYSVSREKKERFSLILESASTNQTSMYLCASSTPREGEETQYFGPGTRLLVL.

The gene calls are TRBV3-1 and TRBJ2-7. This CDR3 has 15 residues. Germline loops: CDR1 LGHDT, CDR2 YNNKEL (reference sequence). This CDR3 reads CASSQDVTGLYEQYF.

The chain recombines TRBV7-8 with TRBJ2-1; TCRdb outputs TRBD2, but without DNA this stays unchecked. The germline V gene encodes CDR1 SGHVS and CDR2 FQNEAQ. CDR3 length equals 15 residues. CDR3 sequence reads: CASNRAGPQYNEQFF. Drawing the rest from reference TRBV7-8 and TRBJ2-1, the complete variable domain is GAGVSQSPRYKVAKRGQDVALRCDPISGHVSLFWYQQALGQGPEFLTYFQNEAQLDKSGLPSDRFFAERPEGSVSTLKIQRTQQEDSAVYLCASNRAGPQYNEQFFGPGTRLTVL.